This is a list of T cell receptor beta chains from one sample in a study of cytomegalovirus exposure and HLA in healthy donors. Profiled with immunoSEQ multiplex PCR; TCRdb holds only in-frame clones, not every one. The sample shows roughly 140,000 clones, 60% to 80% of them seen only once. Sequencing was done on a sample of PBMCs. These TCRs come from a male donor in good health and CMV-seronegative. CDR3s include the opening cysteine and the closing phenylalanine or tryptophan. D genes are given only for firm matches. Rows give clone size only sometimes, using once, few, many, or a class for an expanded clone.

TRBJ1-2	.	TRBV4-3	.	TGCGCCAGCAGCCACCTGGGGACACCGACTAACTATGGCTACACCTTC	CASSHLGTPTNYGYTF
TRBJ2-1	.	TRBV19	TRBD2	TGTGCCAGTAGTATTATGGGGGGGAGGGGCAATGAGCAGTTCTTC	CASSIMGGRGNEQFF
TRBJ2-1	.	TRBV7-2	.	TGTGCCAGCAGCATGGCCGCCTTAGCGGTGAACTCCTACAATGAGCAGTTCTTC	CASSMAALAVNSYNEQFF
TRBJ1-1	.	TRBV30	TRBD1	TGTGCCTGGGGACAGGCGTTGAACACTGAAGCTTTCTTT	CAWGQALNTEAFF
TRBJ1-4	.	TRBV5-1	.	TGCGCCAGCAGCTTGGGAACTTCAACTAATGAAAAACTGTTTTTT	CASSLGTSTNEKLFF
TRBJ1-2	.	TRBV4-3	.	TGCGCCAGCAGCCCATCAGCCGGGGGAGTAAATTACTACACCTTC	CASSPSAGGVNYYTF
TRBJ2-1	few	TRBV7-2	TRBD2	TGTGCCAGCAGCCGCGGGGTGGGTAGCGGGAGAGGGAATGAGCAGTTCTTC	CASSRGVGSGRGNEQFF
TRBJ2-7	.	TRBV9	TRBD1	TGTGCCAGCAGCATTACAGGGGATCCTTCCTACGAGCAGTACTTC	CASSITGDPSYEQYF
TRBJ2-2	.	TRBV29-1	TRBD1	TGCAGCGCACGACAGGGGGCAAACGGGGAGCTGTTTTTT	CSARQGANGELFF
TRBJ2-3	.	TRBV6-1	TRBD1	TGTGCCAGCAGTCAAGAGACAGGGGGAACAGATACGCAGTATTTT	CASSQETGGTDTQYF
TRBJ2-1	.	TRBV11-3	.	TGTGCCAGCAGCCCGTCCCCGGGCAATGAGCAGTTCTTC	CASSPSPGNEQFF